This paragraph covers one T cell receptor beta chain sequence. J was trimmed by 5 bases and V by 4 bases; bases with no gene match: 12. The CDR3 consists of 16 residues. Germline values: CDR1 SGHNT, CDR2 YYREEE (reference sequence). The PCR made use of 60 Vbeta and 13 Jbeta primers. Sequenced by immunoSEQ multiplex PCR; TCRdb stores in-frame clones only, minus some. The sample consists of some 150,000 clones, approximately 80% of them appearing once. These data originate in a study of cytomegalovirus exposure and HLA in healthy donors. This clonotype originated in a female donor in good health and CMV-seropositive. The sequenced material came from PBMCs. The J gene is TRBJ2-1, the V gene TRBV5-4, with TRBD2 matching over 7 bases. The CDR3 protein is CASSPELSGADNEQFF. CDR3 nucleotide sequence: TGTGCCAGCAGCCCCGAATTGAGCGGGGCGGACAATGAGCAGTTCTTC.